The clone carrying this TCR beta chain was detected many times. The data stem from a study of T-cell reconstitution after alpha-beta-depleted transplantation in children. CDR3 length equals 14 residues. CDR1 is MDHEN and CDR2 is SYDVKM in the germline V gene. V was pared by 6 bases and J by 2 bases, with 7 bases of the junction left unmatched. Preparing the TCRbeta library involved the use of unique molecular identifiers. TCRdb reprocessed the PCR reads with MiXCR, giving one entry per CDR3 protein. This table has 250,000 or so distinct CDR3 sequences, roughly 7.7% appearing once. The source is a male patient between 10 and 17 years old who had a stem cell transplant for acute lymphoblastic leukemia, so the T cells may come from the graft donor. The sequences come from PBMCs, mostly from graft donor cells, collected 180 days after TCRalphabeta/CD19-depleted stem cell transplant. The chain links TRBV28 to TRBJ2-7, with 7 positions matching TRBD2. The CDR3 is CASSLGLAAYEQYF. The CDR3 DNA reads TGTGCCAGCAGCCTCGGGCTAGCGGCCTACGAGCAGTACTTC.